The rows below give T cell receptor beta chains drawn from one sample of a study of T cell changes during pregnancy in multiple sclerosis. Produced via immunoSEQ multiplex PCR; TCRdb's table is partial and in-frame only. The profile shows around 80,000 clones, about 90% of them singletons. Sequencing was performed on peripheral blood, taken before pregnancy. These receptors originate from a female donor with multiple sclerosis, enrolled in a pregnancy study. CDR3s include the opening cysteine and the closing phenylalanine or tryptophan. The D gene is left open where the match is weak. Clone sizes are given selectively: once, few, many, or a class where the clone is expanded.

>TRBV14|-|12|TRBJ2-7|-
TGTGCCAGCAGCCAGACTTCGTTGATGCAGTACTTC
CASSQTSLMQYF
>TRBV19|-|14|TRBJ1-5|TRBD1
TGTGCCAGTAGTAGTGGGACAGTTAATCAGCCCCAGCATTTT
CASSSGTVNQPQHF
>TRBV5-6|-|15|TRBJ2-1|-
TGTGCCAGCAGCATGGACGGGAGCTCCTACAATGAGCAGTTCTTC
CASSMDGSSYNEQFF
>TRBV7-8|-|11|TRBJ2-7|-
TGTGCCAGCAGCTTAGGCAGAGAGCAGTACTTC
CASSLGREQYF
>TRBV18|-|14|TRBJ2-5|-
TGTGCCAGCTCACCACCGGGCATCCAAGAGACCCAGTACTTC
CASSPPGIQETQYF
>TRBV7-6|-|16|TRBJ2-5|TRBD2
TGTGCCAGCAGCTCGACTAGCGGGAGTAGGGTGGAGACCCAGTACTTC
CASSSTSGSRVETQYF
>TRBV9|-|17|TRBJ2-1|-
TGTGCCAGCAGCGTAAAGCCCACTACCGGGATAGGCAATGAGCAGTTCTTC
CASSVKPTTGIGNEQFF
>TRBV9|-|15|TRBJ2-1|TRBD2
TGTGCCAGCAGCCCGCTAGCGGGCTCCTACAATGAGCAGTTCTTC
CASSPLAGSYNEQFF
>TRBV2|-|15|TRBJ1-4|TRBD1
TGTGCCAGCAGAGAGACGGACAGGCCGAAGGAAAAACTGTTTTTT
CASRETDRPKEKLFF
>TRBV14|-|12|TRBJ2-2|-
TGTGCCAGCAGCCTACAAACCGGGGAGCTGTTTTTT
CASSLQTGELFF
>TRBV11-3|-|15|TRBJ2-1|TRBD2
TGTGCCAGCAGCTTAGACGCTAGCGGGAGGGGCGAGCAGTTCTTC
CASSLDASGRGEQFF
>TRBV2|-|15|TRBJ2-6|-
TGTGCCAGCAGCGTCTCCCTCTCTGGGGCCAACGTCCTGACTTTC
CASSVSLSGANVLTF
>TRBV5-6|-|16|TRBJ2-3|TRBD2
TGTGCCAGCAGCTCGGCCTTAGCGGGAGCTGCAGATACGCAGTATTTT
CASSSALAGAADTQYF
>TRBV7-9|-|17|TRBJ1-3|-
TGTGCCAGCAGCTTAGAACCGGGGAAACCCTCTGGAAACACCATATATTTT
CASSLEPGKPSGNTIYF
>TRBV11-3|-|16|TRBJ2-3|-
TGTGCCAGCAGCTCATCCTTCGCAGAACCCACAGATACGCAGTATTTT
CASSSSFAEPTDTQYF
>TRBV27|-|14|TRBJ2-7|-
TGTGCCAGCAGCCGGGGGGCCAGCGCCTACGAGCAGTACTTC
CASSRGASAYEQYF
>TRBV5-6|-|14|TRBJ2-7|TRBD2
TGTGCCAGCAGCTTAGGCGGGAGAATTAACGAGCAGTACTTC
CASSLGGRINEQYF
>TRBV18|-|15|TRBJ2-1|-
TGTGCCAGCTCACCTCAGGGTAGTAACTACAATGAGCAGTTCTTC
CASSPQGSNYNEQFF
>TRBV6-6|-|14|TRBJ2-1|-
TGTGCCAGCAGCAGCACGGGCTCCTACAATGAGCAGTTCTTC
CASSSTGSYNEQFF
>TRBV28|-|16|TRBJ1-4|-
TGTGCCAGCAGTCTATATAGTAGAAGAACTAATGAAAAACTGTTTTTT
CASSLYSRRTNEKLFF
>TRBV6-4|-|15|TRBJ1-2|-
TGTGCCAGCAGTGACTCGGAGGGATCGAGCTATGGCTACACCTTC
CASSDSEGSSYGYTF
>TRBV2|-|13|TRBJ2-3|TRBD2
TGTGCCAGCCTTAGCGGGAATACAGATACGCAGTATTTT
CASLSGNTDTQYF
>TRBV7-2|-|14|TRBJ2-6|-
TGTGCCAAAAGTTACGGCTCTGGGGCCAACGTCCTGACTTTC
CAKSYGSGANVLTF
>TRBV11-2|-|15|TRBJ2-1|TRBD2
TGTGCCAGCACCTCGAGACTAGCGGGAGGGATTGAGCAGTTCTTC
CASTSRLAGGIEQFF
>TRBV15|-|15|TRBJ2-1|TRBD1
TGTGCCACCAGCAGAGCCGGGACAGTCTACAATGAGCAGTTCTTC
CATSRAGTVYNEQFF
>TRBV7-9|once|15|TRBJ2-2|-
TGTGCCAGCAGCTTAGCGCAGGGCAACACCGGGGAGCTGTTTTTT
CASSLAQGNTGELFF
>TRBV6-6|-|14|TRBJ2-1|TRBD2
TGTGCCAGCAGACAGACTAGCGGGAGCGATGAGCAGTTCTTC
CASRQTSGSDEQFF
>TRBV25-1|-|17|TRBJ1-4|TRBD1
TGTGCCAGCAGTGCTCTCGGGACAGCTACAACTAATGAAAAACTGTTTTTT
CASSALGTATTNEKLFF
>TRBV7-2|few|16|TRBJ1-5|-
TGTGCCAGCAGCTTATGGGCAGCCAGTAGCAATCAGCCCCAGCATTTT
CASSLWAASSNQPQHF
>TRBV7-9|-|14|TRBJ1-1|-
TGTGCCAGCAGCCCGGGGGTCTCGAACACTGAAGCTTTCTTT
CASSPGVSNTEAFF
>TRBV6-6|-|14|TRBJ2-2|-
TGTGCCAGCAGTCCCCTCCAGGGGATCGGGGAGCTGTTTTTT
CASSPLQGIGELFF
>TRBV5-1|-|16|TRBJ2-5|TRBD2
TGCGCCAGCAGCTTAGCGGGAACTATGGACCAAGAGACCCAGTACTTC
CASSLAGTMDQETQYF
>TRBV6-5|once|15|TRBJ2-7|-
TGTGCCAGTAAGCGCGTAGCGGCGGGATATGACGAGCAGTACTTC
CASKRVAAGYDEQYF
>TRBV9|-|14|TRBJ2-3|-
TGTGCCAGCAATAACGGACAGATCACAGATACGCAGTATTTT
CASNNGQITDTQYF
>TRBV11-2|-|16|TRBJ1-3|TRBD1
TGTGCCAGCAGCCCCTCAAGGACAGGGATTGGAAACACCATATATTTT
CASSPSRTGIGNTIYF
>TRBV7-2|-|15|TRBJ2-7|TRBD2
TGTGCCAGCAGCTTAGACTTCCGGAGCGGGAGGGAGCAGTACTTC
CASSLDFRSGREQYF
>TRBV19|-|15|TRBJ2-6|-
TGTGCCAGTAGTATAGTTGCCGCGGGGGCCAACGTCCTGACTTTC
CASSIVAAGANVLTF
>TRBV7-2|-|15|TRBJ2-3|TRBD2
TGTGCCAGCAGTCTCGCACCCGGGAGGGCGGGGACGCAGTATTTT
CASSLAPGRAGTQYF
>TRBV5-1|-|17|TRBJ1-2|TRBD1
TGCGCCAGCAGCCCCTGGGGGTCGGGACAGGGAGTTTCCGGCTACACCTTC
CASSPWGSGQGVSGYTF
>TRBV10-3|few|15|TRBJ1-1|TRBD1
TGTGCCATCTCCCAGGGGGCAGGCTTGAACACTGAAGCTTTCTTT
CAISQGAGLNTEAFF
>TRBV5-4|-|14|TRBJ2-7|TRBD2
TGTGCCAGCAGTAAAGGACTAGCGTTTTACGAGCAGTACTTC
CASSKGLAFYEQYF
>TRBV28|-|13|TRBJ2-1|TRBD2
TGTGCCAGCAGGTGGACTAGCGGCAATGAGCAGTTCTTC
CASRWTSGNEQFF
>TRBV28|-|16|TRBJ2-1|TRBD2
TGTGCCAGCAGTTTGGGACTAGCGGTAACCCCCAATGAGCAGTTCTTC
CASSLGLAVTPNEQFF
>TRBV25-1|-|11|TRBJ2-5|-
TGTGCCAGCAGTCTAAGCGGGACCCAGTACTTC
CASSLSGTQYF
>TRBV7-9|-|15|TRBJ2-2|TRBD1
TGTGCCAGCAGCTCGGGACAGGGGGCGACCGGGGAGCTGTTTTTT
CASSSGQGATGELFF
>TRBV28|-|15|TRBJ2-7|-
TGTGCCAGCAGTAGAGGGGGCGGGAGGTCCTACGAGCAGTACTTC
CASSRGGGRSYEQYF
>TRBV7-7|-|13|TRBJ2-1|-
TGTGCTAGCAGCTTAGGAAGGGACTTTGAGCAGTTCTTC
CASSLGRDFEQFF
>TRBV4-1|once|13|TRBJ2-7|TRBD2
TGCGCCAGCAGCCAAGTTGGGGGGGGTGAGCAGTACTTC
CASSQVGGGEQYF
>TRBV29-1|-|13|TRBJ2-7|TRBD2
TGCAGCGCGGGCGGGAGGGGCCTTTACGAGCAGTACTTC
CSAGGRGLYEQYF
>TRBV19|-|16|TRBJ2-6|TRBD1
TGTGCCAGTAGTAGATCGACAGGGCCCGGGGCCAACGTCCTGACTTTC
CASSRSTGPGANVLTF
>TRBV9|-|17|TRBJ2-7|TRBD2
TGTGCCAGCAGCGTAGCACCGGGACTAGCGGGAGACTACGAGCAGTACTTC
CASSVAPGLAGDYEQYF
>TRBV7-3|-|14|TRBJ2-3|TRBD2
TGTGCCAGCAGCTCAGGCGGGACTATCTTTACGCAGTATTTT
CASSSGGTIFTQYF
>TRBV4-2|once|17|TRBJ2-3|-
TGTGCCAGCAGCCAAGATGGCCAGGGAATAGGCACAGATACGCAGTATTTT
CASSQDGQGIGTDTQYF
>TRBV28|few|13|TRBJ1-1|-
TGTGCCAGCATCCCTGAGGTATGGTCTGAAGCTTTCTTT
CASIPEVWSEAFF
>TRBV27|-|15|TRBJ2-7|-
TGTGCCAGCAGTTCCACAGGGTTCGTACGCGAGGAGCAGTACTTC
CASSSTGFVREEQYF
>TRBV19|-|15|TRBJ1-4|-
TGTGCCAGTAGCCTTTTCGGGACAACTAATGAAAAACTGTTTTTT
CASSLFGTTNEKLFF
>TRBV18|-|16|TRBJ2-5|TRBD2
TGTGCCAGCTCACCATACCCGACTAGCGGGAAAGAGACCCAGTACTTC
CASSPYPTSGKETQYF